This passage covers 15 T cell receptor beta chains from one sample sequenced in a study of OX40 agonist ivuxolimab in advanced cancers. Using immunoSEQ multiplex PCR, the repertoire was profiled, and TCRdb retains in-frame clones only, with some absent. The sample has tens of thousands of clones; 80% to 90% are singletons. This specimen was CD4+ or CD8+ T cells sorted from blood, taken in a trial of the OX40 agonist ivuxolimab. The receptors were sampled from an adult with an advanced solid tumor such as melanoma, head and neck, liver or kidney cancer.

This chain uses TRBV29-1 with TRBJ2-3, with TRBD2 matching 9 bases. CDR1 and CDR2 (germline): SQVTM, ANQGSEA. The CDR3 runs 14 residues. Trimming removed 3 bases from V and 5 bases from J; junction bases left unmatched: 6. In nucleotides, the CDR3 is TGCAGCGTTGAGAATAGCGGGAGAGGAGATACGCAGTATTTT. It translates to CSVENSGRGDTQYF.

V usage is TRBV11-2 and J usage is TRBJ2-5, with D tentatively TRBD2 (6 bases). From germline, CDR1 is SGHAT and CDR2 FQNNGV. Trimming took 5 bases from V and 4 from J, leaving 17 bases between them. This CDR3 has 15 amino acids. CDR3 amino acids: CASSRTGGQGETQYF. In DNA, the CDR3 is TGTGCCAGCAGCCGTACCGGGGGTCAGGGAGAGACCCAGTACTTC.

A word on this clone: One end of the junction is discordant with germline, which a read error may explain. The gene calls are TRBV7-9 and TRBJ2-1; a possible D gene is TRBD2 (7 bases). CDR1 and CDR2 (germline): SEHNR, FQNEAQ (reference sequence). This CDR3 comprises 15 residues. This CDR3 is CASSLAGGGRYEQFF. The CDR3 DNA reads as TGTGCCAGCAGCCTAGCTGGGGGCGGGAGATATGAGCAGTTCTTC.

The chain joins TRBV19 to TRBJ2-1; 9 nucleotides align to TRBD2. Per the germline V gene, CDR1 is LNHDA and CDR2 is SQIVND (reference sequence). The CDR3 has 17 residues. V dropped 6 bases and J dropped 7; count of bases not matched to a gene: 16. CDR3 region: CASRSLGRGGRANEQFF. The CDR3 DNA follows: TGTGCCAGTAGGTCCCTTGGGAGGGGCGGGAGGGCGAATGAGCAGTTCTTC.

The CDR3 here is CASSLHVNEQFF. The DNA of the CDR3 is TGTGCCAGCAGCTTGCATGTCAATGAGCAGTTCTTC. The genes are TRBV5-6 and TRBJ2-1, with D unresolved. The CDR3 loop spans 12 amino acids. The V gene's germline CDR1 is SGHDT and CDR2 YYEEEE. The V end lost 1 base, the J end lost 6 bases, and 5 bases lay between the germline ends. The complete variable domain, with remaining parts taken from reference TRBV5-6 and TRBJ2-1, reads DAGVTQSPTHLIKTRGQQVTLRCSPKSGHDTVSWYQQALGQGPQFIFQYYEEEERQRGNFPDRFSGHQFPNYSSELNVNALLLGDSALYLCASSLHVNEQFFGPGTRLTVL.

The V and J genes are TRBV10-3 and TRBJ2-3; D remains unclear. Germline V CDR1 and CDR2: ENHRY, SYGVKD. The CDR3 has 15 residues. The V and J ends lost 5 bases and 0 bases respectively, with 12 bases between them. CDR3 sequence reads: CAISSPETSTDTQYF. CDR3 nucleotide sequence: TGTGCCATCAGTTCCCCAGAGACTAGCACAGATACGCAGTATTTT.

The J gene is TRBJ2-3, the V gene TRBV13; no reliable D call. This CDR3 comprises 14 residues. Germline V gene lookup returns CDR1 PRHDT and CDR2 FYEKMQ (reference sequence). V was clipped by 2 bases and J by 7 bases, with 13 bases between them. Here the CDR3 reads CASSLQVFPYTQYF. The DNA of the CDR3 is TGTGCCAGCAGCTTACAGGTATTCCCGTATACGCAGTATTTT.

The rearrangement links TRBV6-5 to TRBJ2-5, with TRBD2 matching over 7 bases. This CDR3 is built from 15 residues. Germline-derived CDR1 and CDR2 are MNHEY and SVGAGI. V lost 4 bases, J lost 7 bases, and 12 bases stayed unmatched. CDR3 loop: CASSSVGGSGGTQYF. The CDR3 nucleotides read TGTGCCAGCAGTTCCGTGGGCGGGAGTGGAGGGACCCAGTACTTC.

This chain connects TRBV5-1 to TRBJ2-2; perhaps TRBD1 as D (5 bases). The CDR3 has 13 residues. The germline V and J ends were trimmed by 3 bases and 8 bases, with 11 bases remaining between them. Germline loops: CDR1 SGHRS, CDR2 YFSETQ. The DNA for the CDR3 is TGCGCCAGCAGCTATTCAGGACAAGGGGAGCTGTTTTTT. It is translated as CASSYSGQGELFF.

This sequence joins TRBV11-3 and TRBJ2-3; 9 bases align to TRBD2. The germline V gene encodes CDR1 SGHNT and CDR2 YENEEA. The CDR3 runs 14 residues. Germline trimming cut 3 bases from V and 3 bases from J; bases unmatched to any gene: 1. For the CDR3, the DNA is TGTGCCAGCAGCTTGACTAGCGGAACAGATACGCAGTATTTT. Translated: CASSLTSGTDTQYF.

The V call is TRBV18, the J call TRBJ2-1; possibly TRBD2 for D (6 bases). This CDR3 region has 16 residues. The V end lost 5 bases, the J end lost 4 bases, and 18 bases lay between the germline ends. Germline V gene data show CDR1 as KGHSH and CDR2 as LQKENI. CDR3 in DNA: TGTGCCAGCTCAGCTGAAGCGGGTACAGTATACAATGAGCAGTTCTTC. This sequence encodes CASSAEAGTVYNEQFF.

This clone was observed a handful of times. This chain links TRBV19 with TRBJ2-7, with a tentative D call TRBD1 (6 bases). The germline CDR1 and CDR2 sequences are LNHDA and SQIVND (reference sequence). The V end lost 5 bases, the J end lost 6 bases, and 14 bases lay between the germline ends. This CDR3 spans 13 amino acids. Here the CDR3 reads CASSEQGFGEQYF. The CDR3 coding sequence is TGTGCCAGTAGTGAGCAGGGGTTTGGCGAGCAGTACTTC. Looking up the rest from reference TRBV19 and TRBJ2-7 gives the full variable domain: DGGITQSPKYLFRKEGQNVTLSCEQNLNHDAMYWYRQDPGQGLRLIYYSQIVNDFQKGDIAEGYSVSREKKESFPLTVTSAQKNPTAFYLCASSEQGFGEQYFGPGTRLTVT.

The chain carries TRBV7-9 and TRBJ1-4; 9 bases agree with TRBD1. Germline assignment: CDR1 SEHNR and CDR2 FQNEAQ (reference sequence). Trimming at V came to 2 bases and at J to 7 bases, leaving 5 bases not matched to a gene. CDR3 length: 15 amino acids. In DNA form, the CDR3 reads TGTGCCAGCAGCTTAACAACAGGGGGCGGTGAAAAACTGTTTTTT. It encodes CASSLTTGGGEKLFF.

The rearrangement links TRBV29-1 to TRBJ2-5; perhaps TRBD2 as D (6 bases). CDR3 length: 13 amino acids. V gave up 4 bases and J gave up 6 bases, with 15 bases separating them. CDR1 is SQVTM and CDR2 is ANQGSEA in the germline V gene. The CDR3 coding sequence is TGCAGCGTTGGACTAGAACTAATCAAGACCCAGTACTTC. This gives the protein CSVGLELIKTQYF.

This sequence joins TRBV18 and TRBJ1-4; TRBD1 might be the D (6 bases). Germline values: CDR1 KGHSH, CDR2 LQKENI. This CDR3 contains 14 residues. V was shortened by 2 bases and J by 8 bases, with 12 bases between the two germline ends. The CDR3, as DNA: TGTGCCAGCTCACCAGGGAACCAGGGGGAAAAACTGTTTTTT. Residues: CASSPGNQGEKLFF. Looking up the rest from reference TRBV18 and TRBJ1-4 gives the full variable domain: NAGVMQNPRHLVRRRGQEARLRCSPMKGHSHVYWYRQLPEEGLKFMVYLQKENIIDESGMPKERFSAEFPKEGPSILRIQQVVRGDSAAYFCASSPGNQGEKLFFGSGTQLSVL.